This T cell receptor beta chain was sequenced during a study of graft-versus-host responses after intestinal transplantation. Turning to the study itself: In this cohort, recipients had multivisceral, liver-intestinal, or isolated intestinal transplants. Recipients across the board were started on anti-thymocyte globulin induction, then kept on tacrolimus and steroids for about 3 years. Findings and limits, study-wide: When patients had graft-donor T cell macrochimerism, their allografts held high graft-versus-host to host-versus-graft clonal ratios.

CDR3 length equals 16 residues. CDR1 is MGHDK, CDR2 SYGVNS, per germline. The ends were cut back, 4 bases at V and 5 bases at J, with 17 bases in the middle. Data came from immunoSEQ multiplex PCR; TCRdb stores just in-frame clones and leaves some out. This sample carries around 90,000 clones, 94% of them seen once, and the ten largest clones take 0.15% to 0.2%. With regard to this clone: What it binds is unknown.

The specimen comprised unstimulated CD4+ T cells sorted from spleen or lymph node cells, sampled before transplant. The sequence was collected from a human donor who was the organ donor for an intestinal transplant. This chain joins TRBV25-1 and TRBJ1-4; D is undetermined. CDR3 nucleotides: TGTGCCAGCAGTGCACCAACTGGGTCGCGGAATGAAAAACTGTTTTTT. Translated, it gives CASSAPTGSRNEKLFF.